This TCR beta chain was identified in a study of blood T cell repertoires in COVID-19. Sequenced by immunoSEQ multiplex PCR; TCRdb stores in-frame clones only, minus some. The sample yields about 110,000 clones, 75% to 90% seen once. This CDR3 comprises 16 residues. V lost 2 bases, J lost 7 bases, and 15 bases lay in between. The germline V gene has CDR1 SGHTA and CDR2 FQGNSA. The sample consisted of peripheral blood. The sequence derives from a woman aged 55-75 years with acute or convalescent COVID-19. The chain is built from TRBV7-2 and TRBJ1-6; tentative D call: TRBD1 (5 bases). CDR3 in DNA: TGTGCCAGCAGCTTAAGGCAGGGTAGGGCGAATTCACCCCTCCACTTT. It is translated as CASSLRQGRANSPLHF. Together with reference TRBV7-2 and TRBJ1-6, the CDR3 gives the full variable domain: GAGVSQSPSNKVTEKGKDVELRCDPISGHTALYWYRQSLGQGLEFLIYFQGNSAPDKSGLPSDRFSAERTGGSVSTLTIQRTQQEDSAVYLCASSLRQGRANSPLHFGNGTRLTVT.